These 7 T cell receptor beta chains originate from one sample sequenced in a study of CD8 T cells in ankylosing spondylitis (dated by TCRdb to between 2016 and 2019). The full study reports these points: Blood from ankylosing spondylitis patients appeared to be characterized by a TCR beta motif composed of several highly homologous amino acid variants.

The antigens for these receptors are not known. Library creation used 5' RACE. This sample was sequenced with an Illumina HiSeq 2500. TCRdb reanalyzed the raw reads on its own, using fastp at Q25 for trimming and MiXCR for clone calling, and kept in-frame beta chains. CDR3 protein duplicates are merged, each entry listing the most common genes and DNA. Here the sample has approximately 440,000 distinct CDR3 sequences; over 15% occur a single time. The ten largest clones represent approximately 1% of the sample. The material sequenced was blood, either unsorted or a sorted T cell fraction (not recorded which). These receptors were obtained from a male donor with ankylosing spondylitis.

In its sample, this clonotype was seen a few times. The rearrangement links TRBV20-1 to TRBJ2-5; a weak D match, TRBD2 (5 bases). V was shortened by 1 base and J by 3 bases, with 9 bases between the two germline ends. Germline V gene sequence: CDR1 DFQATT, CDR2 SNEGSKA (reference sequence). The CDR3 is made up of 13 amino acids. CDR3 amino acids: CSARGIGKETQYF. As DNA, the CDR3 is TGCAGTGCTAGAGGAATCGGGAAAGAGACCCAGTACTTC.

This clonotype was detected many times. This CDR3 is CASSQAVGGYGYTF. CDR3 nucleotides: TGCGCCAGCAGCCAAGCCGTTGGGGGTTATGGCTACACCTTC. The V and J genes are TRBV4-3 and TRBJ1-2, with D tentatively TRBD1 (5 bases). This CDR3 is 14 amino acids long. V lost 1 base and J 5 bases, leaving 11 bases between the germline ends. Looked up from germline, CDR1 is LGHNA and CDR2 is YSLEER.

The rearrangement links TRBV10-2 to TRBJ1-1; no reliable D call. There are 14 residues in the CDR3. V lost 6 bases and J lost 7, with 18 bases in between. Germline assignment: CDR1 WSHSY and CDR2 SAAADI. CDR3 residues: CASRWRGGNGEAFF. The CDR3 DNA is TGCGCCAGCAGATGGCGGGGTGGAAATGGTGAAGCTTTCTTT.

This chain uses TRBV20-1 with TRBJ2-7; a weak D match, TRBD2 (5 bases). V gave up 2 bases and J gave up 2 bases, with 16 bases separating them. Germline CDR1 reads DFQATT; CDR2 reads SNEGSKA (reference sequence). This CDR3 comprises 15 residues. DNA for the CDR3: TGCAGTGCTAGACCCACCCTCGGGGTTACCTACGAGCAGTACTTC. Protein product: CSARPTLGVTYEQYF.

This chain uses TRBV6-2 or TRBV6-3 with TRBJ2-6; no reliable D call. Trimming removed 4 bases at V and 0 bases at J, with 7 bases between. The germline CDR1 and CDR2 sequences are MNHEY and SVGEGT. The CDR3 is 15 residues long. The DNA for the CDR3 is TGTGCCAGCAGTTCGGGCAACTCTGGGGCCAACGTCCTGACTTTC. Amino acid sequence: CASSSGNSGANVLTF.

There are many counts of this clonotype. J is TRBJ1-3 and V is TRBV5-1, with TRBD1 matching 8 bases. Germline V gene lookup returns CDR1 SGHRS and CDR2 YFSETQ. V was clipped by 4 bases and J by 0 bases; unmatched bases: 9. The CDR3 covers 17 residues. The CDR3 region is CASSTGQGVISGNTIYF. The DNA of the CDR3 is TGCGCCAGCAGCACCGGACAGGGCGTCATCTCTGGAAACACCATATATTTT.

This clonotype was counted ten times or more. This chain connects TRBV5-1 to TRBJ1-1, with D unresolved. The ends were cut back, 4 bases at V and 0 bases at J, with 10 bases in the middle. The length of the CDR3 is 14 residues. Looked up from germline, CDR1 is SGHRS and CDR2 is YFSETQ. CDR3 DNA sequence: TGCGCCAGCAGCACCGCGGGGATGAACACTGAAGCTTTCTTT. It yields the protein CASSTAGMNTEAFF.